One and the same sample provided the 14 T cell receptor beta chains below, sequenced in a study of cytomegalovirus exposure and HLA in healthy donors. The PCR was carried out with 60 Vbeta primers and 13 Jbeta primers. Data came from immunoSEQ multiplex PCR; TCRdb stores just in-frame clones and leaves some out. The data show approximately 200,000 clones, with 74% seen just once and 3.1% held by the top ten. Specimen: PBMCs. These receptors all come from a woman aged 25 to 39 in good health and CMV-seropositive.

The gene calls are TRBV27 and TRBJ2-1; D may be TRBD2 (6 bases). The CDR3 is 14 residues long. V dropped 0 bases and J dropped 10 bases, with 13 bases sitting between them. Germline loops: CDR1 MNHEY, CDR2 SMNVEV (reference sequence). CDR3 DNA sequence: TGTGCCAGCAGTTTATCGACCCCGACTAGGGAGCAGTTCTTC. This encodes CASSLSTPTREQFF.

This clone was seen a few times. The chain carries TRBV27 and TRBJ1-5; D not certain. This CDR3 comprises 15 residues. V lost 2 bases and J 0 bases, leaving 8 bases between the germline ends. Germline assignment: CDR1 MNHEY and CDR2 SMNVEV (reference sequence). CDR3 in DNA: TGTGCCAGCAGTTTAGATCAGTTTAGCAATCAGCCCCAGCATTTT. Translating it yields CASSLDQFSNQPQHF.

The chain combines TRBV29-1 with TRBJ2-1; TRBD2 agrees at 10 bases. Germline V gene sequence: CDR1 SQVTM, CDR2 ANQGSEA. CDR3 length equals 16 residues. The ends lost 2 bases at V and 1 base at J; junction bases unmatched: 5. The chain's CDR3 is CSVEPSGSGSYNEQFF. As DNA, the CDR3 is TGCAGCGTTGAACCTAGCGGGAGCGGATCCTACAATGAGCAGTTCTTC.

The chain's CDR3 is CASGTTYSNQPQHF. CDR3 in DNA: TGTGCCAGTGGGACAACTTATAGCAATCAGCCCCAGCATTTT. The chain carries TRBV6-5 and TRBJ1-5; perhaps TRBD1 as D (6 bases). The V end lost 9 bases, the J end lost 0 bases, and 12 bases lay between the germline ends. This CDR3 has 14 residues. Germline V gene lookup returns CDR1 MNHEY and CDR2 SVGAGI.

CDR3 sequence reads: CASSLPSGGTQYF. CDR3 DNA: TGTGCCAGCAGCTTGCCTAGCGGGGGAACCCAGTACTTC. This chain links TRBV5-4 with TRBJ2-5; 10 bases fit TRBD2. This CDR3 region has 13 residues. The junction had 2 bases not matched to a gene; V was cut back by 1 base and J by 8 bases. The germline V gene has CDR1 SGHNT and CDR2 YYREEE (reference sequence).

This clone was detected once. This chain joins TRBV27 and TRBJ2-7, with 10 bases lining up with TRBD1. CDR3 length: 15 amino acids. V shed 6 bases and J 4 bases; nucleotides not matched to a gene: 9. Germline CDR1 is MNHEY and CDR2 is SMNVEV (reference sequence). Here the CDR3 DNA reads TGTGCCAGCAGCTTACTTGGACAGGGGGTTTACGAGCAGTACTTC. Protein: CASSLLGQGVYEQYF.

The chain links TRBV28 to TRBJ1-5; D call uncertain. The germline CDR1 and CDR2 sequences are MDHEN and SYDVKM. V gave up 4 bases and J gave up 2 bases, with 6 bases separating them. The CDR3 has 13 amino acids. The CDR3 DNA reads TGTGCCAGCAGTTGGGCTGGCAATCAGCCCCAGCATTTT. It translates to CASSWAGNQPQHF.

The table lists this clone with a count of one. The chain is built from TRBV6-1 and TRBJ2-7, with D uncertain. CDR3 length equals 14 residues. Germline values: CDR1 MNHNS, CDR2 SASEGT. Trimming stripped 5 bases from V and 5 bases from J, with 16 bases between. The CDR3, as DNA: TGTGCCAGCAGTTTTAGGAGTTTGTCGAACGAGCAGTACTTC. Protein product: CASSFRSLSNEQYF.

The chain joins TRBV6-5 to TRBJ2-1; weak D call: TRBD2 (6 bases). The length of the CDR3 is 13 residues. From germline, CDR1 is MNHEY and CDR2 SVGAGI. The V end lost 6 bases, the J end lost 6 bases, and 12 bases lay between the germline ends. The CDR3 sequence is CASSRDSVNEQFF. The CDR3 coding sequence is TGTGCCAGCAGCCGGGACTCCGTCAATGAGCAGTTCTTC.

This clone was seen only a few times. The chain joins TRBV28 to TRBJ2-1, with TRBD1 matching over 8 bases. The length of the CDR3 is 13 residues. The germline V gene has CDR1 MDHEN and CDR2 SYDVKM. The J segment lost 9 bases and the V segment lost 5 bases, leaving 6 bases of the junction unmatched. Here the CDR3 DNA reads TGTGCCAGCAGTCTTGGACAGGGCAGTGAGCAGTTCTTC. This codes for CASSLGQGSEQFF.

V gene TRBV14 combines with J gene TRBJ2-3; 8 nucleotides match TRBD1. Germline CDR1 and CDR2: SGHDN and FVKESK. The CDR3 is 15 residues long. V was pared by 4 bases and J by 4 bases, with 7 bases of the junction left unmatched. CDR3 region: CASSLNRGMADTQYF. In DNA, the CDR3 is TGTGCCAGCAGCCTAAACAGGGGGATGGCAGATACGCAGTATTTT.

This clone has a count of ten or more. Other DNA sequences in this specimen translate into the identical CDR3. As DNA, the CDR3 is TGCGCCAGCAGTCCAAGCGGGGGTTACAATGAGCAGTTCTTC. It is translated as CASSPSGGYNEQFF. The V and J genes are TRBV5-1 and TRBJ2-1, with 8 bases lining up with TRBD2. Trimming cost V 5 bases and J 4 bases; bases outside gene matches: 5. Germline CDR1 is SGHRS and CDR2 is YFSETQ. This CDR3 contains 14 residues.

The CDR3 coding sequence is TGCGCCAGCAGCGGGGGACAGTCCTACAATGAGCAGTTCTTC. Its protein product is CASSGGQSYNEQFF. J is TRBJ2-1 and V is TRBV5-1, with 7 bases identical to TRBD1. The V gene end was trimmed by 4 bases and the J gene end by 1 base; junction bases not matched to a gene: 2. The germline V gene has CDR1 SGHRS and CDR2 YFSETQ. CDR3 length: 14 amino acids.

The V and J genes are TRBV19 and TRBJ2-5, with a possible D match to TRBD2 (5 bases). Trimming removed 0 bases at V and 5 bases at J, with 13 bases between. Per the germline V gene, CDR1 is LNHDA and CDR2 is SQIVND (reference sequence). The CDR3 runs to 15 residues. CDR3 DNA sequence: TGTGCCAGTAGTATAGATCACAGACGAGGGGAGACCCAGTACTTC. This sequence encodes CASSIDHRRGETQYF.